The 22 T cell receptor beta chains below all came from one sample that was sequenced in a study of blood T cell repertoires in COVID-19. Only in-frame clones appear in the TCRdb table, and some are missing; sequencing was by immunoSEQ multiplex PCR. The sample records 150,000 to 200,000 clones, about 93% being singletons. Material for sequencing was peripheral blood. These receptors were collected from a woman aged 45 to 65 with acute or convalescent COVID-19.

The rearrangement uses TRBV7-9 and TRBJ1-2, with 8 nucleotides matching TRBD1. Germline CDR1 reads SEHNR; CDR2 reads FQNEAQ (reference sequence). This CDR3 has 16 residues. Trimming at V came to 1 base and at J to 4 bases, leaving 8 bases not matched to a gene. In DNA form, the CDR3 reads TGTGCCAGCAGCTTAGAGAGGACAGGGATGAGCTATGGCTACACCTTC. Its protein is CASSLERTGMSYGYTF.

This chain joins TRBV27 and TRBJ1-1; 7 nucleotides align to TRBD1. Germline CDR1 reads MNHEY; CDR2 reads SMNVEV (reference sequence). The J segment lost 1 base and the V segment lost 2 bases, leaving 4 bases of the junction unmatched. The CDR3 extends over 15 amino acids. The CDR3 reads CASSLARTGNTEAFF. The CDR3 DNA follows: TGTGCCAGCAGTTTAGCACGGACAGGGAACACTGAAGCTTTCTTT.

V and J are TRBV15 and TRBJ2-5; D ambiguous. The germline V gene has CDR1 LNHNV and CDR2 YYDKDF (reference sequence). The V end was cut by 0 bases, the J end by 5 bases, with 4 bases between. The CDR3 loop spans 12 amino acids. CDR3 nucleotide sequence: TGTGCCACCAGCAGAGATCTTGAGACCCAGTACTTC. Amino acid sequence: CATSRDLETQYF.

This chain links TRBV29-1 with TRBJ2-7, with no clear D. There are 13 residues in the CDR3. CDR1 is SQVTM and CDR2 is ANQGSEA in the germline V gene. Between the trimmed V and J ends, which lost 6 bases and 5 bases, there was a span of 17 bases. CDR3 nucleotides: TGCAGCGTCTCCACACACCCTCGGGACGAGCAGTACTTC. Translated, it gives CSVSTHPRDEQYF.

This chain uses TRBV7-9 with TRBJ2-7, with 8 bases identical to TRBD1. The V and J ends lost 4 bases and 5 bases, in that order; junction bases with no gene match: 10. Germline-derived CDR1 and CDR2 are SEHNR and FQNEAQ (reference sequence). There are 15 residues in the CDR3. In DNA form, the CDR3 reads TGTGCCAGCAGCTCCCCGGACAGGGTAGGGGACGAGCAGTACTTC. It is translated as CASSSPDRVGDEQYF.

This rearrangement joins TRBV27 to TRBJ1-1; D unclear. This CDR3 has 14 amino acids. V was shortened by 3 bases and J by 5 bases, with 13 bases between the two germline ends. From germline, CDR1 is MNHEY and CDR2 SMNVEV (reference sequence). CDR3 sequence (DNA): TGTGCCAGCAGTTTTTCTCCACACGGGACTGAAGCTTTCTTT. Protein sequence: CASSFSPHGTEAFF.

This chain's CDR3 is CASSPVDLIRTEAFF. CDR3 DNA sequence: TGCGCCAGCAGCCCAGTCGACCTAATCAGGACTGAAGCTTTCTTT. V and J are TRBV4-1 and TRBJ1-1; D is undetermined. The CDR3 runs 15 residues. V dropped 4 bases and J dropped 5 bases, with 17 bases sitting between them. In germline, CDR1 is MGHRA, CDR2 YSYEKL.

The rearrangement joins TRBV5-1 to TRBJ2-3; D unresolved. The germline gives CDR1 SGHRS, CDR2 YFSETQ. The CDR3 loop spans 14 amino acids. Trimming cost V 0 bases and J 0 bases, with 5 bases left between them. Here the CDR3 DNA reads TGCGCCAGCAGCTTGGCCTACAGCACAGATACGCAGTATTTT. This gives the protein CASSLAYSTDTQYF.

The table lists this clone with a few counts. This chain connects TRBV7-2 to TRBJ2-1; D unclear. This CDR3 region has 14 residues. The germline V and J ends were trimmed by 5 bases and 3 bases, with 11 bases remaining between them. The V gene's germline CDR1 is SGHTA and CDR2 FQGNSA. CDR3 loop: CASSPVSLYNEQFF. CDR3 in DNA: TGTGCCAGCAGCCCTGTTTCACTCTACAATGAGCAGTTCTTC.

The chain recombines TRBV4-3 with TRBJ2-7; 7 bases fit TRBD2. Germline CDR1 is LGHNA and CDR2 is YSLEER. The length of the CDR3 is 14 residues. V dropped 4 bases and J dropped 2; count of bases not matched to a gene: 5. The CDR3 spells CASSRQRGTYEQYF. The DNA of the CDR3 is TGCGCCAGCAGCCGGCAGCGGGGAACCTACGAGCAGTACTTC.

V and J are TRBV10-2 and TRBJ2-7; 10 bases fit TRBD1. The V gene end was trimmed by 2 bases and the J gene end by 2 bases; junction bases not matched to a gene: 0. This CDR3 spans 14 amino acids. From germline, CDR1 is WSHSY and CDR2 SAAADI. The CDR3 DNA is TGCGCCAGCAGTGAGGGGACAGGGGCCTACGAGCAGTACTTC. This encodes CASSEGTGAYEQYF.

The rearrangement links TRBV18 to TRBJ2-7; possibly TRBD2 for D (5 bases). Germline V lookup: CDR1 KGHSH, CDR2 LQKENI. The CDR3 covers 14 residues. Trimming removed 4 bases from V and 2 bases from J, with 12 bases in between. Here the CDR3 DNA reads TGTGCCAGCTCACTGGGAGCCGGCCCCTACGAGCAGTACTTC. It encodes CASSLGAGPYEQYF.

The chain has TRBV5-6 and TRBJ2-3; 7 nucleotides agree with TRBD2. J gave up 1 base and V 3 bases, and 8 bases lay outside the gene matches. Germline CDR1 and CDR2: SGHDT and YYEEEE. The CDR3 loop spans 16 amino acids. The CDR3 loop is CASSYSSGRRTDTQYF. The CDR3 DNA follows: TGTGCCAGCAGCTACTCTAGCGGCAGACGCACAGATACGCAGTATTTT.

CDR3 sequence: CASSLAGGMGYGYTF. The CDR3 DNA sequence: TGTGCCAGCAGCTTAGCTGGGGGGATGGGCTATGGCTACACCTTC. The gene calls are TRBV11-2 and TRBJ1-2, with a weak D call TRBD1 (5 bases). This CDR3 is built from 15 residues. CDR1 and CDR2 (germline): SGHAT, FQNNGV. V dropped 1 base and J dropped 4 bases, with 13 bases sitting between them.

The chain combines TRBV3-1 (or the pseudogene TRBV3-2) with TRBJ1-6; weak D call: TRBD1 (5 bases). V was trimmed by 1 base and J by 8 bases, leaving 15 bases between them. The germline gives CDR1 LGHDT, CDR2 YNNKEL (reference sequence). The CDR3 sequence is 16 residues long. Here the CDR3 DNA reads TGTGCCAGCAGCCAAGTTCTCCGACAAGGGGATTCACCCCTCCACTTT. Its translation: CASSQVLRQGDSPLHF.

CDR3 sequence reads: CASSLGTGGSEQYF. DNA for the CDR3: TGTGCCAGCAGCTTAGGAACAGGGGGCAGCGAGCAGTACTTC. V is TRBV7-9 and J is TRBJ2-7, with 9 bases identical to TRBD1. Germline loops: CDR1 SEHNR, CDR2 FQNEAQ (reference sequence). V shed 1 base and J 6 bases; nucleotides not matched to a gene: 4. The length of the CDR3 is 14 residues.

V gene TRBV2 combines with J gene TRBJ1-3; tentatively, D is TRBD1 (5 bases). Germline assignment: CDR1 SNHLY and CDR2 FYNNEI. Trimming pared 8 bases from V and 4 bases from J, leaving 9 bases between. This CDR3 spans 12 amino acids. The CDR3 region is CASDSPGNTIYF. In DNA, the CDR3 is TGTGCCAGCGACAGTCCCGGAAACACCATATATTTT.

This clone occurred once. The gene calls are TRBV7-8 and TRBJ1-1, with 7 bases aligning to TRBD1. Germline V CDR1 and CDR2: SGHVS, FQNEAQ. The CDR3 consists of 13 residues. With 5 bases clipped from V and 1 base from J, the junction kept 1 base outside the gene matches. DNA for the CDR3: TGTGCCAGCAGCGCAGGGGGGAACACTGAAGCTTTCTTT. Translated: CASSAGGNTEAFF.

V and J are TRBV2 and TRBJ1-3, with 8 bases aligning to TRBD1. This CDR3 contains 16 residues. CDR1 SNHLY and CDR2 FYNNEI come from the germline V gene. Trimming removed 1 base from V and 0 bases from J; junction bases left unmatched: 2. The CDR3 region is CASSEGTGNSGNTIYF. The CDR3 DNA is TGTGCCAGCAGTGAAGGGACAGGGAACTCTGGAAACACCATATATTTT.

V is TRBV2 and J is TRBJ2-1; the D gene is possibly TRBD1 (5 bases). CDR3 length equals 13 residues. Trimming left V 1 base short and J 15 bases short, with 16 bases between. Germline assignment: CDR1 SNHLY and CDR2 FYNNEI. CDR3 loop: CASSEVKDTFGFF. The CDR3 coding sequence is TGTGCCAGCAGTGAAGTAAAGGACACTTTTGGGTTCTTC.

The chain links TRBV6-4 to TRBJ2-4; 8 nucleotides align to TRBD1. Per germline, CDR1 MRHNA and CDR2 SNTAGT. With V trimmed by 2 bases and J by 1 base, 7 bases remained unmatched. This CDR3 is built from 17 residues. The CDR3 protein is CASSDPYRDRAKNIQYF. DNA for the CDR3: TGTGCCAGCAGTGACCCTTACCGGGACAGGGCCAAAAACATTCAGTACTTC.

The V call is TRBV10-2, the J call TRBJ2-7; D possibly corresponds to TRBD1 (6 bases). The CDR3 is 14 residues long. Germline CDR1 WSHSY, CDR2 SAAADI. V dropped 6 bases and J dropped 5 bases, with 17 bases sitting between them. The CDR3 loop reads CASRLGQRLHEQYF. The CDR3, as DNA: TGCGCCAGCAGATTGGGACAAAGGTTGCACGAGCAGTACTTC.